Included here is one TCR beta chain sequence, with context. The data stem from a study of shared clonotypes between healthy human individuals. The CDR3 extends over 13 amino acids. Germline V gene lookup returns CDR1 SGHVS and CDR2 FQNEAQ. V was pared by 5 bases and J by 8 bases, with 13 bases between. TCRdb keeps only in-frame clones here, not all; method: immunoSEQ multiplex PCR. The sample consists of approximately 500,000 clones, more than 65% of them appearing once. The source of this sequence is a middle-aged woman in good health. Some clones in this sample may be carry-over from other donors' samples. The sequencing sample was made of PBMCs. This rearrangement joins TRBV7-8 to TRBJ2-1, with D hard to call. CDR3 sequence: CASSLGRLDEQFF. The CDR3 nucleotides are TGTGCCAGCAGCCTGGGAAGGTTGGATGAGCAGTTCTTC.